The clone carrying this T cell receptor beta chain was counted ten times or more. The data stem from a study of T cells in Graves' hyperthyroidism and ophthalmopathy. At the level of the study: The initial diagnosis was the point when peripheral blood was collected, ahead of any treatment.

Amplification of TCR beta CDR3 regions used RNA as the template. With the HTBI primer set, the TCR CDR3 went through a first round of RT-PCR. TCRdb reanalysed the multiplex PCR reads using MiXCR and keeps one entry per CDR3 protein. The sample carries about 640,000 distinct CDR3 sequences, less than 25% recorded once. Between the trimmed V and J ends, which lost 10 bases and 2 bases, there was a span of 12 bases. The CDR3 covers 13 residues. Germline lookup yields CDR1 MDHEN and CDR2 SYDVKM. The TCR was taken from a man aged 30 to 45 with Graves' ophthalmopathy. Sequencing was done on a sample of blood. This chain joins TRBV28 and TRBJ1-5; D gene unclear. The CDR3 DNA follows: TGTGCCACCATCTCCGGAGGCAATCAGCCCCAGCATTTT. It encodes CATISGGNQPQHF.